Listed below are T cell receptor beta chains from one sample, sequenced in a study of blood T cell repertoires in COVID-19. The method was immunoSEQ multiplex PCR; TCRdb's version includes in-frame clones alone and lacks a portion of them. The table lists fewer than 250,000 clones, about 85% of them singletons. Sequenced: peripheral blood. These receptors came from a man in his sixties or seventies with acute or convalescent COVID-19. Each CDR3 is given with its conserved first and last residue. D genes are given only for firm matches. Some rows mark clone size as missing; the rest say once, few, many or name a class of expanded clone.

j_call clone_size d_call v_call cdr3_nt cdr3_aa
TRBJ1-5 . . TRBV7-6 TGTGCCAGCAGCTTAGCGGAGGGACGCAATCAGCCCCAGCATTTT CASSLAEGRNQPQHF
TRBJ2-7 few TRBD1 TRBV30 TGTGCCGGACAGGGGCCGTACGAGCAGTACTTC CAGQGPYEQYF
TRBJ2-1 . TRBD1 TRBV10-2 TGCGCCAGCAGCTACCAGGGACAGGGTGGATATGAGCAGTTCTTC CASSYQGQGGYEQFF
TRBJ1-5 . TRBD1 TRBV6-6 TGTGCCAGCAGTCGAGTCATGGGTTTAACAGGGGGGTCAAGCAATCAGCCCCAGCATTTT CASSRVMGLTGGSSNQPQHF
TRBJ1-2 . . TRBV5-1 TGCGCCAGCAGCTATTCAGACTATGGCTACACCTTC CASSYSDYGYTF
TRBJ1-1 . TRBD1 TRBV6-5 TGTGCCAGCAGTTCCCGACAGGGTGGGAGCACTGAAGCTTTCTTT CASSSRQGGSTEAFF
TRBJ2-1 . . TRBV9 TGTGCCAGCAGCGTAGCAGTACTACCCAACAATGAGCAGTTCTTC CASSVAVLPNNEQFF
TRBJ1-6 . . TRBV7-8 TGTGCCAGCAGCGCGCAGGCACGGACAAATAATTCACCCCTCCACTTT CASSAQARTNNSPLHF
TRBJ1-2 . . TRBV12-3/TRBV12-4 TGTGCCAGCAGCCGACAGAAGAACTATGGCTACACCTTC CASSRQKNYGYTF
TRBJ1-5 . . TRBV14 TGTGCCAGCAGCCAAGGTCCAGGCAATCAGCCCCAGCATTTT CASSQGPGNQPQHF
TRBJ1-1 . . TRBV19 TGTGCCAGTAGTTTCTCCCCAACTTTACAGACTGAAGCTTTCTTT CASSFSPTLQTEAFF
TRBJ1-5 . TRBD1 TRBV7-9 TGTGCCAGCAGCTTGGGGGGACAGTATAGCAATCAGCCCCAGCATTTT CASSLGGQYSNQPQHF